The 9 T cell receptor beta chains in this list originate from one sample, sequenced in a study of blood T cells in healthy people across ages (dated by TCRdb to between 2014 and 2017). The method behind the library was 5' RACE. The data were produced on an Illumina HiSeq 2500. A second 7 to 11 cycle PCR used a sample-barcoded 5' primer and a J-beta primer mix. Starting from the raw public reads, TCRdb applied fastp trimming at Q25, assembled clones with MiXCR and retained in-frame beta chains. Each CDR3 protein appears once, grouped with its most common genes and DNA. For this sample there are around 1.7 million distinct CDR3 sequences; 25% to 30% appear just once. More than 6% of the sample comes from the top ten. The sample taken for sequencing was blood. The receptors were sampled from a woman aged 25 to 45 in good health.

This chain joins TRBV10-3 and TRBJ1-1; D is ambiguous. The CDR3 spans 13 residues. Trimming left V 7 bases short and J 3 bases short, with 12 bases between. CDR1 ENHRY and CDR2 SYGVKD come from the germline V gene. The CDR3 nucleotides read TGTGCCATCAAGCTAACACGACACACTGAAGCTTTCTTT. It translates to CAIKLTRHTEAFF.

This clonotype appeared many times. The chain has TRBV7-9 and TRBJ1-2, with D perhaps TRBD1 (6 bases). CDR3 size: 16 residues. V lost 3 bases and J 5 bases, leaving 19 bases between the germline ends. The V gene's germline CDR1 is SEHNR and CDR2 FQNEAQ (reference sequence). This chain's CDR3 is CASSFTGRGTRYGYTF. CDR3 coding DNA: TGTGCCAGCAGCTTCACGGGACGGGGGACAAGATATGGCTACACCTTC.

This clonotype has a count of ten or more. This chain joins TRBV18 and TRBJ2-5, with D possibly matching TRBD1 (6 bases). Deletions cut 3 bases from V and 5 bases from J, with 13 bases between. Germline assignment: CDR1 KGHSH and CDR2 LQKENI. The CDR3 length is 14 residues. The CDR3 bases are TGTGCCAGCTCACCCCCCGGGACAAAGGAGACCCAGTACTTC. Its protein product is CASSPPGTKETQYF.

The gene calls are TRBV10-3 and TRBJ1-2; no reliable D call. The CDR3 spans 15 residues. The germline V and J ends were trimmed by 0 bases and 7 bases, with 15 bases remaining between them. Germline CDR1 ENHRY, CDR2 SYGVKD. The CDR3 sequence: CAISESTGLIGGYTF. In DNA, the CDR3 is TGTGCCATCAGTGAGTCCACTGGGTTGATTGGTGGCTACACCTTC.

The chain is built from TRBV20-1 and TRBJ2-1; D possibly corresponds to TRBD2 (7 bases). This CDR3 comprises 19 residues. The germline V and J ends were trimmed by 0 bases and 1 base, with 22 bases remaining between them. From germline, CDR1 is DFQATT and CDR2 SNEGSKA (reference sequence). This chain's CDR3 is CSARDSGQFASGSYNEQFF. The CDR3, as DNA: TGCAGTGCTAGAGATTCGGGACAATTCGCTAGCGGTTCCTACAATGAGCAGTTCTTC.

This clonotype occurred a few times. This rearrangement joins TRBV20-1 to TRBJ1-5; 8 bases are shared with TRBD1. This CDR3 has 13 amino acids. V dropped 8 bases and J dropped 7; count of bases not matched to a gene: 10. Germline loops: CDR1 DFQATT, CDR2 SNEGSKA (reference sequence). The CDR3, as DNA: TGCAGTACAAACCGACAGGGGAGCCAGCCCCAGCATTTT. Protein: CSTNRQGSQPQHF.

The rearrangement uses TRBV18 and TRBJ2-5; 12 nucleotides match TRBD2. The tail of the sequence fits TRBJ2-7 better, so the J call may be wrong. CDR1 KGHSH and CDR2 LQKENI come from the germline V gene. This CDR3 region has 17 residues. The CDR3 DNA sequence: TGTGCCAGCTCACCACCCGGACTAGCGGGGAACCTCTACGAGCAGTACTTC. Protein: CASSPPGLAGNLYEQYF.

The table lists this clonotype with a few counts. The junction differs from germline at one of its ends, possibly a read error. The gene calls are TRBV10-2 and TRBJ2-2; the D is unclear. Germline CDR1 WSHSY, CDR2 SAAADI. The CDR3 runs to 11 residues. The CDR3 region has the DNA TGCACCAGTCAGGCGAACGGGGAGCTGTTTTTT. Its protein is CTSQANGELFF.

CDR3 loop: CSARDGSEQFF. The CDR3 DNA is TGCAGTGCTAGAGATGGGAGTGAGCAGTTCTTC. The genes are TRBV20-1 and TRBJ2-1, with D tentatively TRBD2 (5 bases). Per germline, CDR1 DFQATT and CDR2 SNEGSKA (reference sequence). The V end was cut by 0 bases, the J end by 9 bases, with 6 bases between. The CDR3 has 11 residues.